One sample yielded the 17 T cell receptor beta chains listed below, sequenced in a study of blood T cell repertoires in COVID-19. Sequencing used immunoSEQ multiplex PCR; TCRdb keeps in-frame clones, though not all of them. Here the sample spans just over 75,000 clones, around nine tenths being singletons. The material sequenced was peripheral blood. These receptors originate from a woman aged 80 or over with active or convalescent COVID-19.

The rearrangement links TRBV29-1 to TRBJ2-7; 7 nucleotides line up with TRBD1. Trimming removed 7 bases from V and 3 bases from J; junction bases left unmatched: 15. The V gene's germline CDR1 is SQVTM and CDR2 ANQGSEA. This CDR3 is 15 amino acids long. CDR3 protein: CSATNGQVWGYEQYF. CDR3 sequence (DNA): TGCAGCGCAACCAATGGACAGGTTTGGGGCTACGAGCAGTACTTC.

This chain's CDR3 is CASSRSGGTYNEQFF. CDR3 in DNA: TGTGCCAGCAGCCGATCAGGGGGCACCTACAATGAGCAGTTCTTC. The V and J genes are TRBV6-5 and TRBJ2-1; TRBD1 agrees at 8 bases. Germline values: CDR1 MNHEY, CDR2 SVGAGI. V gave up 6 bases and J gave up 2 bases; unmatched junction bases: 6. The CDR3 is 15 amino acids.

In this sample, this clone turned up a few times. The gene calls are TRBV5-1 and TRBJ1-1; D not certain. V dropped 1 base and J dropped 4 bases, with 14 bases sitting between them. This CDR3 contains 15 residues. CDR1 is SGHRS and CDR2 is YFSETQ in the germline V gene. The CDR3 protein is CASSLYVPGITEAFF. The CDR3 region has the DNA TGCGCCAGCAGCTTGTATGTCCCCGGTATCACTGAAGCTTTCTTT. The variable domain in full, completed from reference TRBV5-1 and TRBJ1-1, reads KAGVTQTPRYLIKTRGQQVTLSCSPISGHRSVSWYQQTPGQGLQFLFEYFSETQRNKGNFPGRFSGRQFSNSRSEMNVSTLELGDSALYLCASSLYVPGITEAFFGQGTRLTVV.

The chain recombines TRBV5-4 with TRBJ1-4, with unresolved D. The germline CDR1 and CDR2 sequences are SGHNT and YYREEE (reference sequence). This CDR3 spans 16 amino acids. V was pared by 4 bases and J by 10 bases, with 23 bases between. The CDR3: CASSVRSTGPHGKLFF. The CDR3 DNA is TGTGCCAGCAGCGTGAGAAGTACTGGGCCCCACGGAAAACTGTTTTTT.

The CDR3 sequence: CASSLDYGQAYEQYF. As DNA, the CDR3 is TGTGCCAGCAGCTTAGATTACGGACAGGCCTACGAGCAGTACTTC. J is TRBJ2-7 and V is TRBV11-3; 7 nucleotides line up with TRBD1. V gave up 0 bases and J gave up 2 bases; unmatched junction bases: 4. The CDR3 extends over 15 amino acids. Germline CDR1 is SGHNT and CDR2 is YENEEA.

This clone was found a few times. This rearrangement joins TRBV28 to TRBJ1-5, with unresolved D. The CDR3 consists of 15 residues. The germline V gene encodes CDR1 MDHEN and CDR2 SYDVKM. Trimming took off 2 bases at V and 6 bases at J, with 14 bases between the two ends. CDR3 bases: TGTGCCAGCAGTTTAGGCCGGGGATACCGTCAGCCCCAGCATTTT. It codes for CASSLGRGYRQPQHF. Filled out from reference TRBV28 and TRBJ1-5, the complete variable domain reads DVKVTQSSRYLVKRTGEKVFLECVQDMDHENMFWYRQDPGLGLRLIYFSYDVKMKEKGDIPEGYSVSREKKERFSLILESASTNQTSMYLCASSLGRGYRQPQHFGDGTRLSIL.

In its sample, this clone was seen a few times. This sequence joins TRBV27 and TRBJ2-6, with 7 bases that match TRBD2. The length of the CDR3 is 17 residues. V dropped 5 bases and J dropped 3; count of bases not matched to a gene: 10. CDR1 is MNHEY and CDR2 is SMNVEV in the germline V gene (reference sequence). CDR3 sequence reads: CASSPLGRGGGANVLTF. The CDR3 DNA is TGTGCCAGCAGTCCATTGGGGAGGGGAGGTGGGGCCAACGTCCTGACTTTC.

This clone is large in the sample. This chain joins TRBV5-1 and TRBJ2-3; the match to TRBD2 covers 15 bases. Germline-derived CDR1 and CDR2 are SGHRS and YFSETQ. The V segment lost 4 bases and the J segment 14 bases; nucleotides outside the gene matches: 14. The CDR3 runs to 16 residues. DNA of the CDR3: TGCGCCAGCAGCCCCGGACTAGCGGGAGGGCAGATGCGCCGGTATTTT. Protein product: CASSPGLAGGQMRRYF.

This clone was found once. V gene TRBV24-1 combines with J gene TRBJ1-5; D is ambiguous. The CDR3 has 12 residues. The V gene's germline CDR1 is KGHDR and CDR2 SFDVKD. Trimming took off 4 bases at V and 9 bases at J, with 9 bases between the two ends. The CDR3 reads CATSDASGPQHF. In DNA form, the CDR3 reads TGTGCCACCAGTGACGCCTCGGGGCCCCAGCATTTT.

CDR3 DNA sequence: TGTGCCAGCAGCGTTACAGGGAATGGGAACACTGAAGCTTTCTTT. Translation gives CASSVTGNGNTEAFF. The rearrangement links TRBV9 to TRBJ1-1; tentative D call: TRBD1 (6 bases). The germline V gene encodes CDR1 SGDLS and CDR2 YYNGEE. Trimming pared 2 bases from V and 1 base from J, leaving 12 bases between. The CDR3 has 15 amino acids.

This clone turned up a few times. This chain joins TRBV10-3 and TRBJ1-2; TRBD1 matches at 10 bases. The germline V gene encodes CDR1 ENHRY and CDR2 SYGVKD. This CDR3 has 15 amino acids. The J segment lost 7 bases and the V segment lost 7 bases, leaving 12 bases of the junction unmatched. For the CDR3, the DNA is TGTGCCATCAACCCGACCGGACAGGGGGAATCTGGCTACACCTTC. This sequence encodes CAINPTGQGESGYTF.

This chain's CDR3 is CASSRLRERYNEQFF. CDR3 bases: TGCGCCAGCAGCCGATTAAGGGAGAGGTACAATGAGCAGTTCTTC. The chain combines TRBV4-3 with TRBJ2-1; D perhaps matches TRBD2 (5 bases). The CDR3 length is 15 residues. The V end was cut by 4 bases, the J end by 4 bases, with 14 bases between. Germline loops: CDR1 LGHNA, CDR2 YSLEER.

Turning to this clone: Other nucleotide sequences from this sample produce the same CDR3. This CDR3 reads CASSLGQGGTEAFF. CDR3 DNA: TGTGCCAGCAGTTTAGGTCAGGGGGGCACTGAAGCTTTCTTT. The chain is built from TRBV28 and TRBJ1-1, with TRBD1 matching over 7 bases. V gave up 2 bases and J gave up 4 bases; unmatched junction bases: 4. The CDR3 contains 14 residues. Germline-derived CDR1 and CDR2 are MDHEN and SYDVKM.

The gene calls are TRBV7-2 and TRBJ2-5; D may be TRBD2 (6 bases). Germline V gene lookup returns CDR1 SGHTA and CDR2 FQGNSA. This CDR3 has 16 amino acids. The V end lost 1 base, the J end lost 1 base, and 13 bases lay between the germline ends. CDR3: CASSLGFAGSQETQYF. The DNA for the CDR3 is TGTGCCAGCAGCTTAGGATTCGCGGGAAGCCAAGAGACCCAGTACTTC.

In its sample, this clone was seen a few times. V gene TRBV28 combines with J gene TRBJ1-5, with D unclear. The ends were cut back, 2 bases at V and 0 bases at J, with 8 bases in the middle. Germline values: CDR1 MDHEN, CDR2 SYDVKM. The CDR3 loop spans 15 amino acids. DNA for the CDR3: TGTGCCAGCAGTTTAAGAGGGAATAGCAATCAGCCCCAGCATTTT. The encoded protein is CASSLRGNSNQPQHF.

The genes are TRBV29-1 and TRBJ1-3; a possible D gene is TRBD1 (6 bases). The CDR3 extends over 13 amino acids. Germline CDR1 SQVTM, CDR2 ANQGSEA. The ends were cut back, 4 bases at V and 4 bases at J, with 11 bases in the middle. This CDR3 reads CSVGGGSGNTIYF. The CDR3 nucleotides are TGCAGCGTTGGGGGGGGCTCGGGAAACACCATATATTTT.

The CDR3 loop is CASSLGAGQPQHF. CDR3 DNA sequence: TGCGCCAGCAGCTTGGGGGCGGGGCAGCCCCAGCATTTT. The chain employs TRBV5-1 and TRBJ1-5; D is ambiguous. CDR1 SGHRS and CDR2 YFSETQ come from the germline V gene. V was cut by 0 bases and J by 7 bases, with 8 bases left in between. The CDR3 contains 13 residues.